This TCR beta chain was identified in a study of blood T cell repertoires in COVID-19 (dated by TCRdb to the early 2020s). Background for the entire study: Collaborator samples came from the United States, Italy and Spain and covered acute and convalescent phases of COVID-19. The prospective study material was composed of cDNA or gDNA derived from T cells, B-cell-depleted T cells, or PBMCs. Subjects who had been exposed to COVID-19, were actively infected with it, or had recovered from it provided the deeply sampled blood TCRbeta repertoires that made up the dataset. The repertoires were released in a freely available public database meant as a resource for research on the immune response to SARS-CoV-2. The samples were drawn from the first 160 participants of the ongoing ImmuneRACE study and from 950 to 1,500 subjects provided by 6 global collaborators. Nearly every sample came with metadata listing a de-identified subject ID, COVID-19 status, age in years and sex. HLA class I and class II types, where available, came from metadata supplied by the sample provider rather than from assay-based typing. Results the study describes overall, beyond this receptor: The quantity of clinical and demographic metadata differed by source and by participant and was supplied without curation.

Comment on this clone: Which antigen it targets is not known. The sample holds no much larger clone one base away, and base qualities are not on file.

The immunoSEQ Assay, a bias-controlled multiplex PCR, was used to amplify TCRbeta CDR3 regions from genomic DNA. For the original study's pipeline: Nucleated cell counts per sample were estimated from amplification of reference gene primers within the assay. Sequence reads were collapsed and filtered to measure the absolute abundance of every unique TCRbeta CDR3 rearrangement. For each sample, productive Simpson clonality was calculated as the square root of Simpson's diversity index over productive rearrangements. TCRdb provides this immuneACCESS table in a form limited to in-frame rearrangements. Some clones are lacking; in checked studies, under half of them reflect an unresolved V gene, and why the rest are absent is not known. The V and J calls and the clone size are those of that table, but D and trimming were determined from the DNA. Here the sample has over 200,000 clones; roughly 80% occur a single time. Roughly 1.8% of the sample is taken by the ten largest.

Enrolling through a virtual design, the prospective study's participants ranged in age from roughly 18 to 95 years and lived across more than 20 United States geographic areas. Cohort assignment in the prospective study relied on participant-reported clinical history from a screening survey and a study questionnaire. ImmuneRACE Cohort 3 recovered participants were defined by two consecutive negative NP/OP PCR tests, healthcare professional clearance, or symptom resolution. In the prospective study, mobile phlebotomists collected whole blood, serum and a nasopharyngeal or oropharyngeal swab from each participant. Participants in the prospective study had the option to provide additional blood draws and questionnaires over a roughly 2-month period. Before DNA extraction, prospective study blood samples were shipped either frozen or at room temperature. The CDR3, from cysteine to phenylalanine, totals 12 residues. The entry retains the CDR3 DNA only, 36 bases that are in frame from base 1. Between the V and J ends, shortened by 6 bases and 1 base respectively, the junction contains 7 bases. The germline V gene yields MNHEY for CDR1 and SVGEGT for CDR2.

Sequencing was carried out using PBMCs or T cells enriched from blood (not recorded which). The sequence links TRBV6-2 or TRBV6-3 to TRBJ2-7; the D gene lacks a confident call. This receptor was identified in a man in his fifties or sixties who had recovered from COVID-19. Read as DNA, the sequence is TGTGCCAGCAGCCTTTTATCCTACGAGCAGTACTTC. Translated, it reads CASSLLSYEQYF.